The clone carrying this T cell receptor beta chain has a single count. No DNA is shown, since the ends of the CDR3 on it are uncertain; the CDR3 is the one TCRdb lists. The template was genomic DNA from peripheral blood, not RNA. A mixed TRB-A/B primer pool amplified rearranged TRB by multiplex touch-down PCR. Via MiXCR, TCRdb re-called the multiplex PCR reads, giving one row per CDR3 protein. The sample has 9,000 or so distinct CDR3 sequences, approximately 30% seen once. The sample belongs to a study of T cell repertoires in aging, cancer and after chemotherapy. The CDR3 has 19 amino acids, counting both end residues.

The J gene is TRBJ2-3, the V gene TRBV7-5; no check of the table's D call, TRBD1, against the DNA was made. TRBV7-5 is labeled a pseudogene. This receptor was taken from a human donor in good health. The specimen was blood. CDR3 loop: CIAVPEARIPGRATDTQYF.